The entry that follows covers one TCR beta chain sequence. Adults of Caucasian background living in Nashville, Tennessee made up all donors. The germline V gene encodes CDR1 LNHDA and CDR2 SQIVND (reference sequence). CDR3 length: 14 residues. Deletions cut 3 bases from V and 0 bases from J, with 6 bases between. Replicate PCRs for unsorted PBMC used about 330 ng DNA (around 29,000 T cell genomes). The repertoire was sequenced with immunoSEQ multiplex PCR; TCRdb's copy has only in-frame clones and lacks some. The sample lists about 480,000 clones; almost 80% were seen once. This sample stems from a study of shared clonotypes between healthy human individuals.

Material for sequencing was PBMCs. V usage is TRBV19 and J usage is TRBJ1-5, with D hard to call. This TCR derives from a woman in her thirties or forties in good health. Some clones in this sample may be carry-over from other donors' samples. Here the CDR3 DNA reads TGTGCCAGTAGTATGAGGGTTAGCAATCAGCCCCAGCATTTT. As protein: CASSMRVSNQPQHF.